These T cell receptor beta chains were read from a single sample in a study of CD8 T cells in ankylosing spondylitis. Each CDR3 protein gets one entry after TCRdb re-called the 5' RACE reads with MiXCR. The sample holds 200,000 to 250,000 distinct CDR3 sequences, 8% to 9% seen once. Sequencing input: blood, either unsorted or a sorted T cell fraction (not recorded which). The receptors were gathered from a female donor with ankylosing spondylitis or in good health (not recorded which). Both conserved end residues are part of each CDR3. A D gene is named only where the DNA matches it firmly. Only some rows state a clone size, as once, few, many or a class for expanded clones.

clone size: many; V gene: TRBV29-1; D gene: .; J gene: TRBJ1-2; CDR3 DNA: TGCAGCGGGGACTTCGACTATGGCTACACCTTC; CDR3 protein: CSGDFDYGYTF
clone size: many; V gene: TRBV28; D gene: TRBD1; J gene: TRBJ2-7; CDR3 DNA: TGTGCCAGCAGTTTTCGACAGGGGGACGAGCAGTACTTC; CDR3 protein: CASSFRQGDEQYF
clone size: many; V gene: TRBV20-1; D gene: TRBD2; J gene: TRBJ2-1; CDR3 DNA: TGCAGTGCCACAACTAGCGGGAGCCCCTACAATGAGCAGTTCTTC; CDR3 protein: CSATTSGSPYNEQFF
clone size: many; V gene: TRBV20-1; D gene: TRBD1; J gene: TRBJ1-1; CDR3 DNA: TGCAGTGCTAGAGAGGGACAGGTCGGGGCTTTCTTT; CDR3 protein: CSAREGQVGAFF
clone size: .; V gene: TRBV28; D gene: .; J gene: TRBJ2-7; CDR3 DNA: TGTGCCAGCAGTAGAAATGAGCAGTACTTC; CDR3 protein: CASSRNEQYF
clone size: few; V gene: TRBV4-2; D gene: .; J gene: TRBJ2-7; CDR3 DNA: TGTGCCAGCAGCCGTTTCAGGGGAAACGAGCAGTACTTC; CDR3 protein: CASSRFRGNEQYF
clone size: many; V gene: TRBV20-1; D gene: TRBD1; J gene: TRBJ2-7; CDR3 DNA: TGCAGTGCGACTCAGGGGGTCTCCTACGAGCAGTACTTC; CDR3 protein: CSATQGVSYEQYF
clone size: many; V gene: TRBV20-1; D gene: .; J gene: TRBJ1-2; CDR3 DNA: TGCAGTGCCCCGAGGCGGATCTATGGCTACACCTTC; CDR3 protein: CSAPRRIYGYTF
clone size: many; V gene: TRBV9; D gene: .; J gene: TRBJ2-1; CDR3 DNA: TGTGCCAGCAGCGTAGCCCGGGCAGACAATGAGCAGTTCTTC; CDR3 protein: CASSVARADNEQFF
clone size: few; V gene: TRBV9; D gene: TRBD2; J gene: TRBJ2-2; CDR3 DNA: TGTGCCAGCAGCCTCCGGCCGGGACTAGCGACTCATGGTGGGGAGCTGTTTTTT; CDR3 protein: CASSLRPGLATHGGELFF
clone size: few; V gene: TRBV3-1; D gene: .; J gene: TRBJ2-7; CDR3 DNA: TGTGCCAGCAGCCAAGATACGTCCTACGAGCAGTACTTC; CDR3 protein: CASSQDTSYEQYF
clone size: many; V gene: TRBV29-1; D gene: TRBD2; J gene: TRBJ2-5; CDR3 DNA: TGCAGCGCCAGGGAGGGAGAAGAGACCCAGTACTTC; CDR3 protein: CSAREGEETQYF
clone size: many; V gene: TRBV9; D gene: .; J gene: TRBJ2-7; CDR3 DNA: TGTGCCAGCAGCGTAGGAGCCGGTACAAGCTCCTACGAGCAGTACTTC; CDR3 protein: CASSVGAGTSSYEQYF
clone size: many; V gene: TRBV30; D gene: .; J gene: TRBJ2-7; CDR3 DNA: TGTGCCTGGAGTACCCGTCCAGTCCCCTACGAGCAGTACTTC; CDR3 protein: CAWSTRPVPYEQYF
clone size: many; V gene: TRBV6-1; D gene: TRBD2; J gene: TRBJ2-2; CDR3 DNA: TGTGCCAGCAGCGGACTAGCGGGAGACACCGGGGAGCTGTTTTTT; CDR3 protein: CASSGLAGDTGELFF
clone size: many; V gene: TRBV20-1; D gene: TRBD2; J gene: TRBJ2-5; CDR3 DNA: TGCAGTGCTAGGGGACTAGCGGGAATAGAGACCCAGTACTTC; CDR3 protein: CSARGLAGIETQYF
clone size: many; V gene: TRBV5-5; D gene: .; J gene: TRBJ2-5; CDR3 DNA: TGTGCCAGCTATAGGGAGAGTGAGGAGACCCAGTACTTC; CDR3 protein: CASYRESEETQYF
clone size: many; V gene: TRBV27; D gene: .; J gene: TRBJ1-2; CDR3 DNA: TGTGCCAGCAGTCCTAATCAGTTAGGATCGGTGCGTACCTATAGGAATTATGGCTACACCTTC; CDR3 protein: CASSPNQLGSVRTYRNYGYTF
clone size: few; V gene: TRBV25-1; D gene: TRBD1; J gene: TRBJ2-7; CDR3 DNA: TGTGCCAGCAGTGAATATAGGACAGGGGTGTACGAGCAGTACTTC; CDR3 protein: CASSEYRTGVYEQYF
clone size: many; V gene: TRBV13; D gene: TRBD2; J gene: TRBJ2-1; CDR3 DNA: TGTGCCAGCAGCCATGAGACTAGCGGTTACAATGAGCAGTTCTTC; CDR3 protein: CASSHETSGYNEQFF
clone size: many; V gene: TRBV27; D gene: .; J gene: TRBJ2-3; CDR3 DNA: TGTGCCAGCAGTTACCAAGATACGCAGTATTTT; CDR3 protein: CASSYQDTQYF
clone size: many; V gene: TRBV24-1; D gene: .; J gene: TRBJ2-1; CDR3 DNA: TGTGCCACCAGTGGGGCGGAGTATCGTGGTCGCGATGAGCAGTTCTTC; CDR3 protein: CATSGAEYRGRDEQFF
clone size: few; V gene: TRBV5-4; D gene: .; J gene: TRBJ2-6; CDR3 DNA: TGTGCCAGCAGTTGGGGGACGGGCTCTGGGGCCAACGTCCTGACTTTC; CDR3 protein: CASSWGTGSGANVLTF
clone size: many; V gene: TRBV30; D gene: TRBD2; J gene: TRBJ2-2; CDR3 DNA: TGTGCCTGGAAACCAGGGACTAGCGGGAGAAACGGGGAGCTGTTTTTT; CDR3 protein: CAWKPGTSGRNGELFF
clone size: .; V gene: TRBV11-3; D gene: .; J gene: TRBJ2-3; CDR3 DNA: TGTGCCAGCAGCTTTGGAGCGCAACCAGATACGCAGTATTTT; CDR3 protein: CASSFGAQPDTQYF
clone size: many; V gene: TRBV2; D gene: .; J gene: TRBJ2-7; CDR3 DNA: TGTGCCAGCAGTGATTTGGAGGGAGTCTATCCGTACTTC; CDR3 protein: CASSDLEGVYPYF
clone size: many; V gene: TRBV2; D gene: TRBD1; J gene: TRBJ2-7; CDR3 DNA: TGTGCCAGCAATGGACAGGGGACCTACGAGCAGTACTTC; CDR3 protein: CASNGQGTYEQYF
clone size: many; V gene: TRBV9; D gene: TRBD2; J gene: TRBJ2-2; CDR3 DNA: TGTGCCAGCAGCCCCAGCGGGAAGGCCGGGGAGCTGTTTTTT; CDR3 protein: CASSPSGKAGELFF
clone size: many; V gene: TRBV28; D gene: .; J gene: TRBJ1-2; CDR3 DNA: TGTGCCAGCACCGCCGGGGGGCTAGTCTATGGCTACACCTTC; CDR3 protein: CASTAGGLVYGYTF
clone size: many; V gene: TRBV7-7; D gene: .; J gene: TRBJ2-1; CDR3 DNA: TGTGCCAGCAGCCCAGGGTTGGGGCCCTACAATGAGCAGTTCTTC; CDR3 protein: CASSPGLGPYNEQFF
clone size: many; V gene: TRBV7-8; D gene: TRBD1; J gene: TRBJ1-5; CDR3 DNA: TGTGCCAGCAGCCTAGGGACAGGGGATCAGCCCCAGCATTTT; CDR3 protein: CASSLGTGDQPQHF
clone size: many; V gene: TRBV10-3; D gene: TRBD2; J gene: TRBJ2-3; CDR3 DNA: TGTGCCATCGACCCGGGGGGAGGTTCCACAGATACGCAGTATTTT; CDR3 protein: CAIDPGGGSTDTQYF
clone size: many; V gene: TRBV28; D gene: .; J gene: TRBJ1-1; CDR3 DNA: TGTGCCAGCAGCCTCGCGGTCGGTGAAGCTTTCTTT; CDR3 protein: CASSLAVGEAFF
clone size: many; V gene: TRBV5-6; D gene: .; J gene: TRBJ2-1; CDR3 DNA: TGTGCCAGCAGCTTGCCCCAAAGCTACAATGAGCAGTTCTTC; CDR3 protein: CASSLPQSYNEQFF
clone size: many; V gene: TRBV2; D gene: .; J gene: TRBJ2-3; CDR3 DNA: TGTGCCAGCAGCGTCCACCTGGGCGGCACAGATACGCAGTATTTT; CDR3 protein: CASSVHLGGTDTQYF
clone size: once; V gene: TRBV14; D gene: .; J gene: TRBJ2-1; CDR3 DNA: TGTGCCAGCAGCCACCTAAAAAGCTCCTACAATGAGCAGTTCTTC; CDR3 protein: CASSHLKSSYNEQFF
clone size: many; V gene: TRBV9; D gene: .; J gene: TRBJ1-5; CDR3 DNA: TGTGCCAGCAGCGTAGGCCCGAAGGGCAGGGATTTTAGCAATCAGCCCCAGCATTTT; CDR3 protein: CASSVGPKGRDFSNQPQHF
clone size: .; V gene: TRBV7-2; D gene: .; J gene: TRBJ1-3; CDR3 DNA: TGTGCCAGCAGCTTACAGGGGCCACCTGGAAACACCATATATTTT; CDR3 protein: CASSLQGPPGNTIYF
clone size: .; V gene: TRBV7-2; D gene: TRBD1; J gene: TRBJ1-2; CDR3 DNA: TGTGCCAGCAGCTCTACCGGGGGACAGGGAGGGGGTGTTGGCTACACCTTC; CDR3 protein: CASSSTGGQGGGVGYTF
clone size: many; V gene: TRBV27; D gene: TRBD2; J gene: TRBJ2-7; CDR3 DNA: TGTGCCAGCAGTCCCCCTGAGCGGGGGACCTACGAGCAGTACTTC; CDR3 protein: CASSPPERGTYEQYF
clone size: many; V gene: TRBV6-2/TRBV6-3; D gene: .; J gene: TRBJ2-7; CDR3 DNA: TGTGCCAGCAGGCCAGGATACTACGAGCAGTACTTC; CDR3 protein: CASRPGYYEQYF
clone size: few; V gene: TRBV28; D gene: .; J gene: TRBJ1-2; CDR3 DNA: TGTGCCAGCACCGGTCCGGCTCCTTGGGGGCATCAGGATGGCTACACCTTC; CDR3 protein: CASTGPAPWGHQDGYTF
clone size: many; V gene: TRBV20-1; D gene: .; J gene: TRBJ2-1; CDR3 DNA: TGCAGTGCTAGGATAGTGGAGCGGTTTGGCTACCCCGGGGCCAATGAGCAGTTCTTC; CDR3 protein: CSARIVERFGYPGANEQFF
clone size: .; V gene: TRBV11-2; D gene: .; J gene: TRBJ2-7; CDR3 DNA: TGTGCCAGCAGCCGATCTCCCTTTTTAGCGGAGGGACCCTACGAGCAGTACTTC; CDR3 protein: CASSRSPFLAEGPYEQYF
clone size: few; V gene: TRBV18; D gene: .; J gene: TRBJ2-5; CDR3 DNA: TGTGCCAGCTCACCTTCGCGGACAGTTGGCGTGGAGACCCAGTACTTC; CDR3 protein: CASSPSRTVGVETQYF
clone size: many; V gene: TRBV7-2; D gene: .; J gene: TRBJ2-3; CDR3 DNA: TGTGCCAGCAGCTTAGCGGCGGGTGGGGCAGATACGCAGTATTTT; CDR3 protein: CASSLAAGGADTQYF
clone size: .; V gene: TRBV5-8; D gene: .; J gene: TRBJ2-2; CDR3 DNA: TGTGCCAACCCAAAAACTAGAGCCGGGGAGCTGTTTTTT; CDR3 protein: CANPKTRAGELFF
clone size: many; V gene: TRBV6-2/TRBV6-3; D gene: TRBD1; J gene: TRBJ2-7; CDR3 DNA: TGTGCCAGCAGGACAGGGTCCTACGAGCAGTACTTC; CDR3 protein: CASRTGSYEQYF
clone size: many; V gene: TRBV2; D gene: .; J gene: TRBJ2-3; CDR3 DNA: TGTGCCAGCAGTGACAGGGGCATGGATACGCAGTATTTT; CDR3 protein: CASSDRGMDTQYF